These 19 T cell receptor beta chains were all obtained from the same sample, sequenced in a study of blood T cell repertoires in COVID-19. Sequencing used immunoSEQ multiplex PCR; TCRdb keeps in-frame clones, though not all of them. The sample records about 160,000 clones, approximately 86% being singletons. Sequences were obtained from PBMCs or T cells enriched from blood (not recorded which). These TCRs come from a woman between 40 and 50 years old who had been exposed to COVID-19.

The rearrangement joins TRBV24-1 to TRBJ2-7; D uncertain. CDR3 size: 13 residues. Per germline, CDR1 KGHDR and CDR2 SFDVKD. V lost 4 bases, J lost 3 bases, and 9 bases lay in between. The CDR3 coding sequence is TGTGCCACCAGTGACCTAAATCTCTACGAGCAGTACTTC. Protein sequence: CATSDLNLYEQYF.

This clone was counted many times. V and J are TRBV7-9 and TRBJ1-1; 7 bases are shared with TRBD1. The CDR3 loop spans 13 amino acids. V lost 8 bases to trimming and J lost 1 base; unmatched junction nucleotides: 4. CDR1 and CDR2 (germline): SEHNR, FQNEAQ (reference sequence). The DNA for the CDR3 is TGTGCCAGCGAGACAGGGCAGAACACTGAAGCTTTCTTT. It is translated as CASETGQNTEAFF. The whole variable domain, remainder taken from reference TRBV7-9 and TRBJ1-1, is DTGVSQNPRHKITKRGQNVTFRCDPISEHNRLYWYRQTLGQGPEFLTYFQNEAQLEKSRLLSDRFSAERPKGSFSTLEIQRTEQGDSAMYLCASETGQNTEAFFGQGTRLTVV.

This clone was counted between two and nine times. This sequence joins TRBV3-1 (or the pseudogene TRBV3-2) and TRBJ2-7, with a possible D match to TRBD1 (5 bases). This CDR3 region has 13 residues. Germline loops: CDR1 LGHDT, CDR2 YNNKEL (reference sequence). Trimming stripped 3 bases from V and 10 bases from J, with 16 bases between. DNA of the CDR3: TGTGCCAGCAGCCAGGCAAAAGGACGGACACAGTACTTC. Residues: CASSQAKGRTQYF.

The chain combines TRBV9 with TRBJ2-5, with 7 positions matching TRBD2. Germline CDR1 SGDLS, CDR2 YYNGEE. The CDR3 spans 14 residues. Trimming cost V 5 bases and J 5 bases; bases outside gene matches: 9. The DNA for the CDR3 is TGTGCCAGCAGTCGAGCGGGACGAGATGAGACCCAGTACTTC. Translation: CASSRAGRDETQYF.

The gene calls are TRBV5-4 and TRBJ1-1; 9 bases are shared with TRBD1. The CDR3 is 15 amino acids. Germline-derived CDR1 and CDR2 are SGHNT and YYREEE (reference sequence). V lost 2 bases and J lost 4; bases outside the gene matches: 6. CDR3 in DNA: TGTGCCAGCAGCTTTACGGGACAGGGAAGCACTGAAGCTTTCTTT. Translation gives CASSFTGQGSTEAFF. Drawing the rest from reference TRBV5-4 and TRBJ1-1, the complete variable domain is ETGVTQSPTHLIKTRGQQVTLRCSSQSGHNTVSWYQQALGQGPQFIFQYYREEENGRGNFPPRFSGLQFPNYSSELNVNALELDDSALYLCASSFTGQGSTEAFFGQGTRLTVV.

This chain joins TRBV24-1 and TRBJ2-7; D not certain. CDR1 is KGHDR, CDR2 SFDVKD, per germline. Trimming took 12 bases from V and 6 from J, leaving 14 bases between them. The CDR3 length is 11 residues. DNA of the CDR3: TGTGCCCCCGTACAGATTTGCGAGCAGTACTTC. Residues: CAPVQICEQYF.

This chain uses TRBV10-1 with TRBJ2-2; 11 nucleotides agree with TRBD2. Germline V gene lookup returns CDR1 WNHNN and CDR2 SYGVQD (reference sequence). This CDR3 has 15 residues. V lost 3 bases, J lost 3 bases, and 0 bases stayed unmatched. CDR3 region: CASSDSGRDTGELFF. The CDR3 DNA is TGCGCCAGCAGTGATAGCGGGAGGGACACCGGGGAGCTGTTTTTT.

The V and J genes are TRBV20-1 and TRBJ2-5, with 7 nucleotides matching TRBD2. J lost 9 bases, V lost 8 bases, and 9 bases had no gene match. Per germline, CDR1 DFQATT and CDR2 SNEGSKA (reference sequence). CDR3 length equals 11 residues. The CDR3: CSLAVRGAQYF. The CDR3 region has the DNA TGCAGTCTAGCGGTCCGGGGGGCCCAGTACTTC.

Here the CDR3 DNA reads TGTGCCACTCTACGCCCTATGAATGAGCAGTTCTTC. It yields the protein CATLRPMNEQFF. The chain links TRBV6-4 to TRBJ2-1; D gene ambiguous. Germline CDR1 is MRHNA and CDR2 is SNTAGT. This CDR3 is 12 amino acids long. Trimming removed 10 bases at V and 7 bases at J, with 14 bases between.

The chain couples TRBV10-1 to TRBJ1-1; D possibly corresponds to TRBD1 (6 bases). V was pared by 6 bases and J by 10 bases, with 15 bases between. CDR1 is WNHNN, CDR2 SYGVQD, per germline (reference sequence). This CDR3 has 12 residues. DNA of the CDR3: TGCGCCAGCAGCGGACAGTCCGGTCGAGCTTTCTTT. It is translated as CASSGQSGRAFF.

The chain carries TRBV4-1 and TRBJ1-4, with TRBD1 as a possible D gene (6 bases). The CDR3 contains 16 residues. Germline CDR1 and CDR2: MGHRA and YSYEKL. Deletions cut 0 bases from V and 7 bases from J, with 15 bases between. The CDR3 DNA follows: TGCGCCAGCAGCCAAGATTACAGGGCGGGTAGTGAAAAACTGTTTTTT. Its translation is CASSQDYRAGSEKLFF.

This chain uses TRBV24-1 with TRBJ2-5, with 7 bases identical to TRBD1. This CDR3 has 14 amino acids. Germline assignment: CDR1 KGHDR and CDR2 SFDVKD. V was clipped by 4 bases and J by 4 bases; unmatched bases: 5. In DNA, the CDR3 is TGTGCCACCAGTGACCCCCGACAGGGAGAGACCCAGTACTTC. Its protein product is CATSDPRQGETQYF.

The chain carries TRBV9 and TRBJ2-7; no clear D. The V end lost 0 bases, the J end lost 4 bases, and 11 bases lay between the germline ends. The CDR3 loop spans 14 amino acids. Germline CDR1 and CDR2: SGDLS and YYNGEE. The CDR3 DNA reads as TGTGCCAGCAGCGTAGCCCCAACCCAGTACGAGCAGTACTTC. It is translated as CASSVAPTQYEQYF.

The genes are TRBV5-1 and TRBJ1-5; 7 bases are shared with TRBD1. The CDR3 runs 15 residues. V shed 2 bases and J 1 base; nucleotides not matched to a gene: 3. Per germline, CDR1 SGHRS and CDR2 YFSETQ. CDR3 residues: CASSLEGASNQPQHF. The DNA for the CDR3 is TGCGCCAGCAGCTTAGAGGGGGCAAGCAATCAGCCCCAGCATTTT.

The V and J genes are TRBV9 and TRBJ1-5; no clear D gene. V lost 3 bases, J lost 1 base, and 11 bases lay in between. The CDR3 runs 15 residues. Germline CDR1 reads SGDLS; CDR2 reads YYNGEE. CDR3 sequence: CASSAGVGSNQPQHF. DNA of the CDR3: TGTGCCAGCAGCGCCGGGGTGGGGAGCAATCAGCCCCAGCATTTT.

The chain couples TRBV3-1 (or the pseudogene TRBV3-2) to TRBJ1-2, with 7 bases matching TRBD1. Unmatched junction bases numbered 6, after V lost 3 bases and J lost 8 bases. The CDR3 is 13 amino acids. Germline lookup yields CDR1 LGHDT and CDR2 YNNKEL (reference sequence). This CDR3 is CASSQGDRDGYTF. The CDR3 nucleotides are TGTGCCAGCAGCCAGGGGGACAGAGACGGCTACACCTTC.

J is TRBJ2-7 and V is TRBV7-9; 8 bases line up with TRBD2. The CDR3 is made up of 14 amino acids. J gave up 2 bases and V 4 bases, and 4 bases lay outside the gene matches. CDR1 SEHNR and CDR2 FQNEAQ come from the germline V gene (reference sequence). CDR3 amino acids: CASSSGGGPYEQYF. The CDR3 DNA follows: TGTGCCAGCAGCTCGGGGGGGGGCCCCTACGAGCAGTACTTC.

The chain couples TRBV6-6 to TRBJ2-1, with TRBD1 identical over 11 bases. V trimming: 2 bases; J trimming: 8 bases; junction bases outside the gene matches: 5. This CDR3 comprises 15 residues. Looked up from germline, CDR1 is MNHNY and CDR2 is SVGAGI (reference sequence). The chain's CDR3 is CASSYGTGGVHEQFF. In DNA, the CDR3 is TGTGCCAGCAGTTACGGGACAGGGGGTGTACATGAGCAGTTCTTC.

The chain links TRBV25-1 to TRBJ1-1, with no clear D. The CDR3 covers 14 residues. In germline, CDR1 is MGHDK, CDR2 SYGVNS. V was trimmed by 1 base and J by 0 bases, leaving 6 bases between them. CDR3 DNA sequence: TGTGCCAGCAGTGAATCATACATGAACACTGAAGCTTTCTTT. Protein product: CASSESYMNTEAFF.